What follows are 9 T cell receptor beta chains derived from one specimen sequenced in a study of quantifying T cell responses using KT2 cells. Across the whole study: RNA was reverse transcribed with TCR alpha and beta constant-region primers.

Each cDNA got a UMI-containing oligo ligated at its 3' end. The first PCR ran approximately 4 cycles with an equimolar RC1.1 and RC1.2 beta primer mix. One entry per CDR3 protein results from TCRdb running MiXCR on the UMI-ligation and nested PCR reads. This table has fewer than 45,000 distinct CDR3 sequences, approximately 15% appearing once. The sample consisted of PBMCs spiked with cells of the T cell clone KT2. All receptors come from a human donor.

The chain joins TRBV10-1 to TRBJ2-2, with 8 bases aligning to TRBD2. The CDR3 has 13 amino acids. J lost 6 bases, V lost 6 bases, and 3 bases had no gene match. Germline loops: CDR1 WNHNN, CDR2 SYGVQD (reference sequence). The CDR3 DNA reads as TGCGCCAGCAGCCGGGGACTAGCCGGGGAGCTGTTTTTT. Encoded protein: CASSRGLAGELFF.

The gene calls are TRBV7-8 and TRBJ2-1; 16 nucleotides match TRBD2. Trimming took 5 bases from V and 9 from J; bases not matched to a gene: 10. The CDR3 sequence is 17 residues long. Germline values: CDR1 SGHVS, CDR2 FQNEAQ. In DNA form, the CDR3 reads TGTGCCAGCAGCAACAAGCCGGGACTAGCGGGAGGGATTGAGCAGTTCTTC. This sequence encodes CASSNKPGLAGGIEQFF.

This clonotype turned up a few times. The V and J genes are TRBV7-2 and TRBJ1-2, with TRBD1 identical over 7 bases. The trim removed 6 bases at V and 6 bases at J, leaving 10 bases unmatched. This CDR3 contains 14 residues. Germline CDR1 is SGHTA and CDR2 is FQGNSA. CDR3 sequence reads: CASRLELTGDGYTF. CDR3 in DNA: TGTGCCAGCAGACTAGAACTTACAGGGGATGGCTACACCTTC.

This clonotype has a handful of counts. This chain joins TRBV5-1 and TRBJ2-3, with 8 bases identical to TRBD2. Germline CDR1 reads SGHRS; CDR2 reads YFSETQ. The ends lost 2 bases at V and 0 bases at J; junction bases unmatched: 11. This CDR3 is built from 18 residues. CDR3 DNA sequence: TGCGCCAGCAGCTTAGGACCCTCAGGCGGGAGGAGCACAGATACGCAGTATTTT. Its protein product is CASSLGPSGGRSTDTQYF.

The CDR3 DNA reads TGTGCCAGCAGCGCCTCCGGGACTAGCGGGATTGATGAGCAGTTCTTC. It translates to CASSASGTSGIDEQFF. The chain employs TRBV9 and TRBJ2-1, with 13 bases identical to TRBD2. Germline values: CDR1 SGDLS, CDR2 YYNGEE. The trim removed 3 bases at V and 8 bases at J, leaving 8 bases unmatched. The CDR3 spans 16 residues.

This clonotype was detected only a few times. V usage is TRBV2 and J usage is TRBJ2-2; no clear D. The CDR3 is 16 amino acids. Per germline, CDR1 SNHLY and CDR2 FYNNEI. V was cut by 3 bases and J by 1 base, with 12 bases left in between. CDR3 sequence (DNA): TGTGCCAGCAGTGATGAGGAAGACCTGAACACCGGGGAGCTGTTTTTT. This translates into CASSDEEDLNTGELFF. Variable domain in full (rest from reference TRBV2 and TRBJ2-2): EPEVTQTPSHQVTQMGQEVILRCVPISNHLYFYWYRQILGQKVEFLVSFYNNEISEKSEIFDDQFSVERPDGSNFTLKIRSTKLEDSAMYFCASSDEEDLNTGELFFGEGSRLTVL.

The chain has TRBV30 and TRBJ2-7; 9 bases match TRBD2. V lost 0 bases and J lost 7; bases outside the gene matches: 13. Germline values: CDR1 GTSNPN, CDR2 SVGIG (reference sequence). The CDR3 consists of 16 residues. The CDR3 sequence: CAWSVRGSGGSGEQYF. The DNA of the CDR3 is TGTGCCTGGAGTGTACGAGGTAGCGGGGGATCGGGGGAGCAGTACTTC. Complete variable domain (other parts from reference TRBV30 and TRBJ2-7): SQTIHQWPATLVQPVGSPLSLECTVEGTSNPNLYWYRQAAGRGLQLLFYSVGIGQISSEVPQNLSASRPQDRQFILSSKKLLLSDSGFYLCAWSVRGSGGSGEQYFGPGTRLTVT.

CDR3 sequence: CSAIPVGSGNTEAFF. CDR3 bases: TGCAGTGCGATCCCAGTTGGTTCAGGTAACACTGAAGCTTTCTTT. The chain uses TRBV20-1 and TRBJ1-1; D ambiguous. Germline CDR1 is DFQATT and CDR2 is SNEGSKA (reference sequence). Trimming removed 6 bases at V and 2 bases at J, with 19 bases between. This CDR3 comprises 15 residues.

The V gene is TRBV20-1, the J gene TRBJ1-5; TRBD1 matches 8 bases. This CDR3 has 15 residues. J lost 6 bases, V lost 5 bases, and 12 bases had no gene match. Germline CDR1 and CDR2: DFQATT and SNEGSKA (reference sequence). Written as DNA, the CDR3 is TGCAGTGCTTTCCGGACAGGGAGCGGTGGTCAGCCCCAGCATTTT. It translates to CSAFRTGSGGQPQHF.